This T cell receptor beta chain was sequenced during a study of blood T cell repertoires in COVID-19. Study-level information: The United States, Italy and Spain supplied acute and convalescent COVID-19 samples. Sample material is recorded as cDNA or gDNA derived from T cells, B-cell-depleted T cells, or PBMCs.

As processed by the authors: Cell counts per sample came from amplifying reference gene primers. Assay: immunoSEQ multiplex PCR; the TCRdb copy retains only in-frame clones and omits some. V, J and clone size were drawn from that table, and D and trimming were deduced from the DNA. The table shows 250,000 to 350,000 clones, with 85% to 90% occurring only once. The CDR3 is 12 amino acids. J lost 10 bases, V lost 2 bases, and 4 bases had no gene match. Germline V CDR1 and CDR2: LGHDT, YNNKEL (reference sequence). The rearrangement joins TRBV3-1 (or the pseudogene TRBV3-2) to TRBJ1-2; 7 bases are shared with TRBD1. Input material: peripheral blood. The receptor's source is a man aged 25 to 40 with acute or convalescent COVID-19. In nucleotides, the CDR3 is TGTGCCAGCAGCCAAAACAGGGGAGACTACACCTTC. Translating it yields CASSQNRGDYTF.